This T cell receptor (beta chain) appears in the sequencing data of a study of T-cell reconstitution after alpha-beta-depleted transplantation in children. Preparing the TCRbeta library involved the use of unique molecular identifiers. Each CDR3 protein is one row after TCRdb ran MiXCR on the PCR reads. The sample shows around 960,000 distinct CDR3 sequences, less than 30% of them seen only once. The sequenced sample was PBMCs, mostly from graft donor cells, obtained 360 days after TCRalphabeta/CD19-depleted stem cell transplant. This receptor was identified in a boy under two years old who had a stem cell transplant for SCID, so the T cells may come from the graft donor.

CDR3 coding DNA: TGCAGCGTCAGGGTCAAAAACATTCAGTACTTC. Protein: CSVRVKNIQYF. The chain links TRBV29-1 to TRBJ2-4, with D tentatively TRBD1 (5 bases). Germline V gene lookup returns CDR1 SQVTM and CDR2 ANQGSEA. This CDR3 has 11 residues. Deletions cut 6 bases from V and 3 bases from J, with 6 bases between.